This is a list of T cell receptor beta chains from one sample in a study of metastatic and nonmetastatic thyroid tumors. TCRdb reanalyzed the PCR reads via MiXCR. The sample includes approximately 17,000 clones, 25% to 30% of them seen just once. The sequenced sample consisted of adjacent normal tissue. These TCRs come from a female donor with papillary thyroid cancer or a benign thyroid nodule (not recorded which). Some clones in this sample may be carry-over from other donors' samples. Both conserved end residues are part of each CDR3. Each record gives: J gene, V gene, clone size, D gene, CDR3 protein, CDR3 DNA. A D gene is named only where the DNA matches it firmly. Some rows mark clone size as missing; the rest say once, few, many or name a class of expanded clone.

J: TRBJ2-7
V: TRBV9
size: once
D: -
CDR3: CASSVGPSPYEQYF
DNA: TGTGCCAGCAGCGTAGGCCCGAGCCCCTACGAGCAGTACTTC

J: TRBJ2-7
V: TRBV11-2
size: many
D: -
CDR3: CASSPGDSSSYEQYF
DNA: TGTGCCAGCAGCCCAGGGGACTCAAGCTCCTACGAGCAGTACTTC

J: TRBJ2-2
V: TRBV2
size: few
D: TRBD2
CDR3: CASSETSGRATGELFF
DNA: TGTGCCAGCAGTGAAACTAGCGGGAGGGCAACCGGGGAGCTGTTTTTT

J: TRBJ1-2
V: TRBV27
size: -
D: TRBD1
CDR3: CASGRGAGYTF
DNA: TGTGCCAGCGGCAGGGGGGCTGGCTACACCTTC

J: TRBJ2-1
V: TRBV7-9
size: many
D: TRBD2
CDR3: CASSPGGLARGDEQFF
DNA: TGTGCCAGCAGCCCAGGGGGACTAGCTCGGGGGGATGAGCAGTTCTTC

J: TRBJ1-2
V: TRBV15
size: few
D: TRBD1
CDR3: CATSRDRGQGDPNYGYTF
DNA: TGTGCCACCAGCAGAGATAGGGGACAGGGGGATCCTAACTATGGCTACACCTTC

J: TRBJ2-7
V: TRBV10-3
size: medium-sized
D: TRBD1
CDR3: CATAGTGPSYEQYF
DNA: TGTGCCACTGCCGGGACAGGCCCCTCCTACGAGCAGTACTTC

J: TRBJ1-5
V: TRBV6-1
size: -
D: -
CDR3: CASINRDWNQPQHF
DNA: TGTGCCAGCATCAACCGGGACTGGAATCAGCCCCAGCATTTT

J: TRBJ2-3
V: TRBV19
size: -
D: TRBD2
CDR3: CASSMAGGLGTDTQYF
DNA: TGTGCCAGTAGTATGGCGGGGGGATTGGGCACAGATACGCAGTATTTT

J: TRBJ1-2
V: TRBV6-1
size: large
D: -
CDR3: CASSPRGLFYGYTF
DNA: TGTGCCAGCAGTCCCCGGGGCCTATTCTATGGCTACACCTTC

J: TRBJ1-6
V: TRBV5-6
size: -
D: -
CDR3: CASGLGTRYSSLHF
DNA: TGTGCCAGCGGTCTCGGGACACGTTATTCATCCCTCCACTTT

J: TRBJ2-2
V: TRBV20-1
size: -
D: TRBD2
CDR3: CSARDTWREHTGELFF
DNA: TGCAGTGCTAGAGATACCTGGCGGGAGCACACCGGGGAGCTGTTTTTT

J: TRBJ2-7
V: TRBV6-1
size: -
D: TRBD2
CDR3: CASSWLRTSGHTYEQYF
DNA: TGTGCCAGCAGTTGGCTTAGGACTAGCGGGCATACCTACGAGCAGTACTTC

J: TRBJ2-7
V: TRBV10-3
size: -
D: TRBD1
CDR3: CAISDKGAKQYF
DNA: TGTGCCATCAGTGATAAGGGGGCGAAGCAGTACTTC

J: TRBJ1-1
V: TRBV2
size: -
D: -
CDR3: CASSDALGGNTEAFF
DNA: TGTGCCAGCAGTGACGCTCTTGGGGGGAACACTGAAGCTTTCTTT

J: TRBJ2-1
V: TRBV19
size: -
D: -
CDR3: CASSLGSYNEQFF
DNA: TGTGCCAGTAGTTTGGGATCCTACAATGAGCAGTTCTTC

J: TRBJ2-5
V: TRBV19
size: few
D: -
CDR3: CASSPRVTGIETQYF
DNA: TGTGCCAGTAGTCCTCGAGTGACGGGGATAGAGACCCAGTACTTC

J: TRBJ2-1
V: TRBV19
size: -
D: TRBD2
CDR3: CASSFRLANEQFF
DNA: TGTGCCAGTAGTTTCCGACTAGCCAATGAGCAGTTCTTC

J: TRBJ2-7
V: TRBV30
size: -
D: -
CDR3: CAWSKGPGPAYEQYF
DNA: TGTGCCTGGAGCAAGGGACCTGGCCCAGCCTACGAGCAGTACTTC

J: TRBJ2-1
V: TRBV19
size: medium-sized
D: TRBD2
CDR3: CASSPELASSYNEQFF
DNA: TGTGCCAGTAGTCCCGAACTAGCGAGCTCCTACAATGAGCAGTTCTTC

J: TRBJ2-3
V: TRBV5-4
size: -
D: TRBD2
CDR3: CASSFFGGRADTQYF
DNA: TGTGCCAGCAGCTTTTTCGGGGGGAGGGCAGATACGCAGTATTTT

J: TRBJ2-1
V: TRBV7-2
size: -
D: TRBD2
CDR3: CASSLAGWSGRAFEQFF
DNA: TGTGCCAGCAGCTTGGCCGGTTGGAGCGGGAGGGCCTTTGAGCAGTTCTTC

J: TRBJ1-2
V: TRBV10-3
size: many
D: -
CDR3: CAISGTKGDDSIGYTF
DNA: TGTGCCATCAGCGGGACGAAGGGGGATGACTCAATAGGCTACACCTTC

J: TRBJ2-2
V: TRBV3-1
size: medium-sized
D: TRBD1
CDR3: CASSPWTGPDRELFF
DNA: TGTGCCAGCAGCCCTTGGACAGGACCGGATCGGGAGCTGTTTTTT

J: TRBJ2-7
V: TRBV6-5
size: -
D: TRBD1
CDR3: CASSYRQGALGIEQYF
DNA: TGTGCCAGCAGTTACAGACAGGGGGCCCTGGGAATCGAGCAGTACTTC

J: TRBJ2-7
V: TRBV20-1
size: -
D: -
CDR3: CSAGRFPYEQYF
DNA: TGCAGTGCCGGGCGTTTTCCCTACGAGCAGTACTTC

J: TRBJ2-2
V: TRBV2
size: -
D: TRBD1
CDR3: CASSGQGSTGELFF
DNA: TGTGCCAGCAGTGGACAGGGATCGACCGGGGAGCTGTTTTTT

J: TRBJ2-2
V: TRBV11-2
size: few
D: -
CDR3: CASSLQRGRGTGELFF
DNA: TGTGCCAGCAGCCTTCAACGGGGCCGTGGTACCGGGGAGCTGTTTTTT

J: TRBJ1-5
V: TRBV24-1
size: few
D: -
CDR3: CATIRPRSGNQPQHF
DNA: TGTGCCACCATCCGACCGCGAAGCGGCAATCAGCCCCAGCATTTT